The clone carrying this T cell receptor beta chain came up many times. Its antigen is unknown. These data originate in a study of Graves' ophthalmopathy and Graves' hyperthyroidism. The diagnostic workup employed clinical symptoms, serum thyroxine, TRAb, thyroid ultrasound and orbital computed tomography. A volume of 9.5 to 10 ml of fresh peripheral blood supplied the PBMCs. Amplification from RNA transcripts yielded the TCR beta CDR3 regions. After a first-round RT-PCR with HTBI primers, a second-round multiplex PCR was run. MiXCR, run by TCRdb on the multiplex PCR reads, gives a single entry per CDR3 protein. The table records roughly 300,000 distinct CDR3 sequences, roughly 17% of them present only once. Study findings and constraints: Progression of ophthalmopathy was predicted by the model with roughly 68% sensitivity and around 77% specificity.

Trimming took 4 bases from V and 6 from J, leaving 16 bases between them. The CDR3 sequence is 14 residues long. Germline values: CDR1 SGHVS, CDR2 FQNEAQ. The receptor comes from an adult man with Graves' ophthalmopathy. Sequenced material: peripheral blood. V usage is TRBV7-8 and J usage is TRBJ2-7; D perhaps matches TRBD1 (5 bases). Written as DNA, the CDR3 is TGTGCCAGCAGCTCCCTAGGGGCAGGGCTCGAGCAGTACTTC. Residues: CASSSLGAGLEQYF.